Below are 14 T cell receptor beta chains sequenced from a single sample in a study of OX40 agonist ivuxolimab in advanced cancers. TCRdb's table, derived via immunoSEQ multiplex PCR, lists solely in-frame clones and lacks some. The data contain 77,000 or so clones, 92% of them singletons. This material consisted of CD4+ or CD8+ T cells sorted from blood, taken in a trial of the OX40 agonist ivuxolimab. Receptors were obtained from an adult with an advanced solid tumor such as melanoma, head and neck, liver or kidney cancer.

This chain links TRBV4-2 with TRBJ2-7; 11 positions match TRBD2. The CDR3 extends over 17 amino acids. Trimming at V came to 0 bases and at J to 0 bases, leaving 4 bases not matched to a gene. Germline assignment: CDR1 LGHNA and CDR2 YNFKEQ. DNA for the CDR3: TGTGCCAGCAGCCAAGATAGCGGGGGGGGGAACTCCTACGAGCAGTACTTC. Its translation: CASSQDSGGGNSYEQYF.

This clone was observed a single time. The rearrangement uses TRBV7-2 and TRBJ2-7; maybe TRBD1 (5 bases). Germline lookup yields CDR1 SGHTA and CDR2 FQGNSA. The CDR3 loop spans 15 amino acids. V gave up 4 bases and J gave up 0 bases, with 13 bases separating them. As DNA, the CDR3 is TGTGCCAGCAGCTCAGGGCCCTACAGCTCCTACGAGCAGTACTTC. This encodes CASSSGPYSSYEQYF.

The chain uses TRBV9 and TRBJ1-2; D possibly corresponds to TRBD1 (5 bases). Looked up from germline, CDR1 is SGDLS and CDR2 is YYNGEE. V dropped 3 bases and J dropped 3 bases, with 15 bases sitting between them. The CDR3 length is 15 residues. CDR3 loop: CASSGGRSGDYGYTF. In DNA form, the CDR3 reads TGTGCCAGCAGCGGGGGACGCAGTGGAGACTATGGCTACACCTTC.

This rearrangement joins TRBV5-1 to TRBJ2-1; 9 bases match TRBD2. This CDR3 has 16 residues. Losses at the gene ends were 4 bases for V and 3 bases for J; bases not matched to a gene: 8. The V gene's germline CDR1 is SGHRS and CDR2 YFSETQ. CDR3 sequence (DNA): TGCGCCAGCAGCACCGTAGCGGGGGCGAACTACAATGAGCAGTTCTTC. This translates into CASSTVAGANYNEQFF. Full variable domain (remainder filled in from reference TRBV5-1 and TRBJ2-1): KAGVTQTPRYLIKTRGQQVTLSCSPISGHRSVSWYQQTPGQGLQFLFEYFSETQRNKGNFPGRFSGRQFSNSRSEMNVSTLELGDSALYLCASSTVAGANYNEQFFGPGTRLTVL.

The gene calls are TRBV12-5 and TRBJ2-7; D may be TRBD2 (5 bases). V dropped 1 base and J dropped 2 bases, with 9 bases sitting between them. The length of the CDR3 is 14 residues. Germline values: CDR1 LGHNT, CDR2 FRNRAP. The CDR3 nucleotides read TGTGCTAGTGGTTTGGGTCCCGGGACCTACGAGCAGTACTTC. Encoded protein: CASGLGPGTYEQYF. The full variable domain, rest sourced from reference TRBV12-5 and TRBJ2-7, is DARVTQTPRHKVTEMGQEVTMRCQPILGHNTVFWYRQTMMQGLELLAYFRNRAPLDDSGMPKDRFSAEMPDATLATLKIQPSEPRDSAVYFCASGLGPGTYEQYFGPGTRLTVT.

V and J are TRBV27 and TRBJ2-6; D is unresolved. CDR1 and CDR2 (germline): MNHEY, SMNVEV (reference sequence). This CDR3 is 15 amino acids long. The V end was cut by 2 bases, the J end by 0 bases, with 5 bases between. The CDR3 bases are TGTGCCAGCAGTTTACCGGCCTCTGGGGCCAACGTCCTGACTTTC. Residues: CASSLPASGANVLTF.

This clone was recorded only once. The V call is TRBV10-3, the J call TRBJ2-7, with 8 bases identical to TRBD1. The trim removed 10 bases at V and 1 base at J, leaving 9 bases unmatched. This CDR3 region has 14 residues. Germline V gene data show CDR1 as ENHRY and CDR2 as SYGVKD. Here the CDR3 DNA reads TGTGCCACCATTGGGACAGGCCTATCCTACGAGCAGTACTTC. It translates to CATIGTGLSYEQYF.

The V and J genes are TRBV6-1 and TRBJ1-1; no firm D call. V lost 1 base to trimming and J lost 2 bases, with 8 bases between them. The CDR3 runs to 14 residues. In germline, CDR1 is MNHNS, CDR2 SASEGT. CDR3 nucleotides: TGTGCCAGCAGTGAAGGGGGTCTCAACACTGAAGCTTTCTTT. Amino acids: CASSEGGLNTEAFF.

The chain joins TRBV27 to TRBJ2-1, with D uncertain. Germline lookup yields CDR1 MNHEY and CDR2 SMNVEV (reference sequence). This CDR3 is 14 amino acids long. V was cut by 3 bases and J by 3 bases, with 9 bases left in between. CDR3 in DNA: TGTGCCAGCAGTTTCGGAAAGATCTACAATGAGCAGTTCTTC. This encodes CASSFGKIYNEQFF.

The chain's CDR3 is CASSFGTYEQYF. The DNA of the CDR3 is TGTGCCAGCAGCTTCGGGACGTACGAGCAGTACTTC. The V and J genes are TRBV5-4 and TRBJ2-7; the D gene could be TRBD1 or TRBD2 (5 bases each). This CDR3 is built from 12 residues. V lost 2 bases and J lost 4, with 7 bases in between. Germline CDR1 is SGHNT and CDR2 is YYREEE (reference sequence).

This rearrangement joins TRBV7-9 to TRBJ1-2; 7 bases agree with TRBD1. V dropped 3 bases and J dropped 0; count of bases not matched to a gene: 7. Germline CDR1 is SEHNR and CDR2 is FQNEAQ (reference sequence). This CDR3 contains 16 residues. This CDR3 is CASSLVGTEPNYGYTF. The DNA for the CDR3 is TGTGCCAGCAGCTTGGTCGGGACAGAACCTAACTATGGCTACACCTTC.

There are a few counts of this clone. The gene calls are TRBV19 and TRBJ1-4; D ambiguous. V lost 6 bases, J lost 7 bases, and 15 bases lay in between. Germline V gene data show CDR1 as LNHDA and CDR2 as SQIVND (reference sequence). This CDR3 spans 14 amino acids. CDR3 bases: TGTGCCAGTAGCTTACGATTTGATGGTGAAAAACTGTTTTTT. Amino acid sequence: CASSLRFDGEKLFF.

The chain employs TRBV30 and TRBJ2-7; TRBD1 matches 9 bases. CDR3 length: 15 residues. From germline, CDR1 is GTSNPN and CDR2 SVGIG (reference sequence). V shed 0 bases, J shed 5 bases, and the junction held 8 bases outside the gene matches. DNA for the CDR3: TGTGCCTGGAGTGTTCTTTGGACAGGGGACCACGAGCAGTACTTC. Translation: CAWSVLWTGDHEQYF. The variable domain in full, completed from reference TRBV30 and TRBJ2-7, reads SQTIHQWPATLVQPVGSPLSLECTVEGTSNPNLYWYRQAAGRGLQLLFYSVGIGQISSEVPQNLSASRPQDRQFILSSKKLLLSDSGFYLCAWSVLWTGDHEQYFGPGTRLTVT.

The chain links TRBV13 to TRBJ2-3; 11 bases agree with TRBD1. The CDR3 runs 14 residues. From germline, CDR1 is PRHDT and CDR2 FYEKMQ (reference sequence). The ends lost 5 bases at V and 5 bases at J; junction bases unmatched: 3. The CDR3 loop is CASSPGTGGDTQYF. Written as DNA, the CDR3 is TGTGCCAGCAGCCCCGGGACAGGGGGAGATACGCAGTATTTT.